The source of this T cell receptor beta chain is a study of blood T cell repertoires in COVID-19. Study background: Spain, Italy and the United States supplied samples that represented acute and convalescent COVID-19. T cells, B-cell-depleted T cells, or PBMCs supplied cDNA or gDNA.

Original processing notes: Amplification of reference gene primers provided the estimated nucleated cell counts. Sequencing was performed with immunoSEQ multiplex PCR; in TCRdb, only in-frame clones are kept and a portion is missing. V, J and clone size were drawn from that table, and D and trimming were deduced from the DNA. The sample includes about 210,000 clones, more than 70% of them seen just once. CDR3 size: 16 residues. V lost 8 bases, J lost 0 bases, and 17 bases lay in between. Germline CDR1 is LNHDA and CDR2 is SQIVND (reference sequence). This clonotype was obtained from a woman aged 50 to 65 with acute or convalescent COVID-19. The specimen sequenced was peripheral blood. The chain recombines TRBV19 with TRBJ1-3; D ambiguous. The CDR3 region is CASFSRRSVSGNTIYF. In DNA, the CDR3 is TGTGCCAGTTTCAGTCGGCGGTCAGTCTCTGGAAACACCATATATTTT. Supplemented by reference TRBV19 and TRBJ1-3, the full variable domain reads DGGITQSPKYLFRKEGQNVTLSCEQNLNHDAMYWYRQDPGQGLRLIYYSQIVNDFQKGDIAEGYSVSREKKESFPLTVTSAQKNPTAFYLCASFSRRSVSGNTIYFGEGSWLTVV.